This TCR beta chain was sequenced for a study of blood T cell repertoires in COVID-19. Study-level background: Researchers got acute and convalescent COVID-19 samples from the United States, Italy and Spain. T cells, B-cell-depleted T cells, or PBMCs supplied cDNA or gDNA.

Per the original methods: Amplification of reference gene primers provided the estimated nucleated cell counts. Generated by immunoSEQ multiplex PCR, the TCRdb table keeps only in-frame clones and is missing some. The V and J calls and clone size were taken over from that table, and D and trimming were inferred from the DNA. This sample has roughly 230,000 clones, with approximately 86% found just once. Germline-derived CDR1 and CDR2 are MNHNY and SVGAGI (reference sequence). Trimming left V 1 base short and J 4 bases short, with 13 bases between. This CDR3 is 15 amino acids long. V usage is TRBV6-6 and J usage is TRBJ1-2; no clear D. This TCR came from a woman aged 80 or older with acute or convalescent COVID-19. The sample consisted of peripheral blood. Here the CDR3 reads CASSYLTDQSYGYTF. The CDR3, as DNA: TGTGCCAGCAGTTACTTAACAGACCAGAGCTATGGCTACACCTTC.